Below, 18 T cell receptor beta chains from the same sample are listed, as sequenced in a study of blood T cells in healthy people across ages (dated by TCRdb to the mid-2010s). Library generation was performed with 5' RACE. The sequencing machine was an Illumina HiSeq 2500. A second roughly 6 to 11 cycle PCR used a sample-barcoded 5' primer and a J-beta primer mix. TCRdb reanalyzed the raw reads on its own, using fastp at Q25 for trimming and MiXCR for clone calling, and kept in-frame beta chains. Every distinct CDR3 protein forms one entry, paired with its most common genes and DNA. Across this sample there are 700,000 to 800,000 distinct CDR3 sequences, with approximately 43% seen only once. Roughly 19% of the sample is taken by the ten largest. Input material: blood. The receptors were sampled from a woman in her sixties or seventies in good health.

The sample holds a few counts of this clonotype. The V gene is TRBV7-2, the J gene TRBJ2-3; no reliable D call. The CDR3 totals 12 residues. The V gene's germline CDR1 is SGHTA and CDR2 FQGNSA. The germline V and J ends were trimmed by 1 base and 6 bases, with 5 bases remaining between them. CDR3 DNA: TGTGCCAGCAGCTTAGGTTGGGATACGCAGTATTTT. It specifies CASSLGWDTQYF.

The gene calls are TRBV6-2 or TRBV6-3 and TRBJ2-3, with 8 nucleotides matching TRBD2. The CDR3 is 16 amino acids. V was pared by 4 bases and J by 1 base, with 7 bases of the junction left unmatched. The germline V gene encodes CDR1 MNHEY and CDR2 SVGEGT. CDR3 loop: CASSSSGAGGTDTQYF. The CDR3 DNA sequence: TGTGCCAGCAGTTCCTCCGGAGCGGGGGGCACAGATACGCAGTATTTT.

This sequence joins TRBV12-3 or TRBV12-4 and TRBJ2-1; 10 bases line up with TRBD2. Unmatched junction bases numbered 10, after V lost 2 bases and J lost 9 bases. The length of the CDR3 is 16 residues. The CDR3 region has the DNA TGTGCCAGCAGTTTACCCTGGGCGTCTAGCGGGAGTGAGCAGTTCTTC. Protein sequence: CASSLPWASSGSEQFF.

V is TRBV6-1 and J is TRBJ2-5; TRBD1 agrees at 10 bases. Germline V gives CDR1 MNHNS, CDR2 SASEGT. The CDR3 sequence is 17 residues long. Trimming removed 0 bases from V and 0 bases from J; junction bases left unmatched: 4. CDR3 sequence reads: CASSEAAGQGYQETQYF. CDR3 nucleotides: TGTGCCAGCAGTGAAGCGGCGGGACAGGGGTACCAAGAGACCCAGTACTTC.

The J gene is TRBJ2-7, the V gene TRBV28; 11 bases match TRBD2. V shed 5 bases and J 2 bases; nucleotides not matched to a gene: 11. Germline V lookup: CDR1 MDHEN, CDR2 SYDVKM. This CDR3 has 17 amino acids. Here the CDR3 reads CASSPPTGTSGTYEQYF. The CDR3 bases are TGTGCCAGCAGTCCCCCTACCGGGACTAGCGGAACCTACGAGCAGTACTTC.

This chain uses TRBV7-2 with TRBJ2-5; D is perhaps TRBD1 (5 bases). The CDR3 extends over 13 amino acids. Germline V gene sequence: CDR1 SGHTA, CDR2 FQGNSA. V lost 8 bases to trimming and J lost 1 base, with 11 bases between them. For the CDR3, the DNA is TGTGCCAGCGGCGGACAAGTCCAAGAGACCCAGTACTTC. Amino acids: CASGGQVQETQYF.

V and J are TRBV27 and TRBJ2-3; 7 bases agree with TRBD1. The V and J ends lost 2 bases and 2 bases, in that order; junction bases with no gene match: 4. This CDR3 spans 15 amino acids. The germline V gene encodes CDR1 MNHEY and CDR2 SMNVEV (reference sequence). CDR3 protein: CASSLKKGATDTQYF. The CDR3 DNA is TGTGCCAGCAGTTTAAAGAAGGGGGCCACAGATACGCAGTATTTT.

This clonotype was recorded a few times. The CDR3 coding sequence is TGCAGCGTTGAGTCACAGGGGACCGGGGAGCTGTTTTTT. Translating it yields CSVESQGTGELFF. V usage is TRBV29-1 and J usage is TRBJ2-2, with 7 nucleotides matching TRBD1. The CDR3 contains 13 residues. CDR1 SQVTM and CDR2 ANQGSEA come from the germline V gene. The J segment lost 5 bases and the V segment lost 3 bases, leaving 3 bases of the junction unmatched.

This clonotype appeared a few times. The CDR3 nucleotides are TGTGCTAGTGTTCCAGGGACAGGGAGAGAAGAGACCCAGTACTTC. Translation: CASVPGTGREETQYF. This rearrangement joins TRBV12-5 to TRBJ2-7, with 9 nucleotides matching TRBD1. The better agreement between TRBJ2-5 and the DNA end casts doubt on the J call. This CDR3 has 15 residues. Germline V lookup: CDR1 LGHNT, CDR2 FRNRAP.

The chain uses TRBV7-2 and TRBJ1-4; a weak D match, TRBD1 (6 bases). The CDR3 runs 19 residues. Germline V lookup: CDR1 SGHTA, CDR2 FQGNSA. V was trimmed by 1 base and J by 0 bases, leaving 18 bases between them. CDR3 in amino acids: CASSLDPRDTFSTNEKLFF. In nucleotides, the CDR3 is TGTGCCAGCAGCTTAGACCCCCGGGACACCTTTTCAACTAATGAAAAACTGTTTTTT.

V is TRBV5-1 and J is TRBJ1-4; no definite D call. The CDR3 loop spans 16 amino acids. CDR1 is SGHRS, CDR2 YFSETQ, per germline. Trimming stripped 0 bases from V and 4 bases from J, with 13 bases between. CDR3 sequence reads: CASSLGGKSGNEKLFF. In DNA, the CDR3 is TGCGCCAGCAGCTTGGGAGGGAAGTCGGGTAATGAAAAACTGTTTTTT.

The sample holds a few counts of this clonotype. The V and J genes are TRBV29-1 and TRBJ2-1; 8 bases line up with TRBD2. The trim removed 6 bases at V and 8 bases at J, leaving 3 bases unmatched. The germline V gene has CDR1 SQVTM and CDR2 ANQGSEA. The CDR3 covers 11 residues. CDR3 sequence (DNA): TGCAGCGTCTACGGGGGGGATGAGCAGTTCTTC. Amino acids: CSVYGGDEQFF.

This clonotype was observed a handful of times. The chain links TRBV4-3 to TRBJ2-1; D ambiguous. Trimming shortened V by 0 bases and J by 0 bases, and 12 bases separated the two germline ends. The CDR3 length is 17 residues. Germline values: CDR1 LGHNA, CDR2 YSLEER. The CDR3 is CASSQEPYSSSYNEQFF. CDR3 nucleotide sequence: TGCGCCAGCAGCCAAGAACCCTACAGTAGCTCCTACAATGAGCAGTTCTTC.

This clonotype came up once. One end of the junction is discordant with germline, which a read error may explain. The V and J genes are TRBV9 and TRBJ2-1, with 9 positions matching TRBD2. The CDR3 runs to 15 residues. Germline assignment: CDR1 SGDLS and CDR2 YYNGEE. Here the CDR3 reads CASSPTSGFDNEQIF. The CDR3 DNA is TGTGCCAGCAGCCCCACTAGCGGGTTTGACAATGAGCAGATCTTC.

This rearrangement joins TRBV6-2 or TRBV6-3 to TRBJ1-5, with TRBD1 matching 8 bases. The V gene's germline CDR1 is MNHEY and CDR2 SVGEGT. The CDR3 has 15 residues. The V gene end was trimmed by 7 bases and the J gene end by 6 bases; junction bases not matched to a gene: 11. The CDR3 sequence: CASKGLTGATQPQHF. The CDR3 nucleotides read TGTGCCAGCAAAGGACTGACAGGGGCTACTCAGCCCCAGCATTTT.

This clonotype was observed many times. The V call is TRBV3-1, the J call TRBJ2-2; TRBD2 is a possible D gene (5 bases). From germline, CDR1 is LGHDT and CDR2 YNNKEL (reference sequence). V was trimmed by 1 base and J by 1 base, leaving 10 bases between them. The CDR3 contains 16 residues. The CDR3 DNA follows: TGTGCCAGCAGCCAAGGGTTCGGGGAGAACACCGGGGAGCTGTTTTTT. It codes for CASSQGFGENTGELFF.

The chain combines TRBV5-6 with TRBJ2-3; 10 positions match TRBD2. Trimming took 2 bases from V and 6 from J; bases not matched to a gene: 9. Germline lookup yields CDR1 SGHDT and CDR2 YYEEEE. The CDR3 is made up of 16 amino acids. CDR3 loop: CASSLGLAEVRDTQYF. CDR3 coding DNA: TGTGCCAGCAGCTTAGGACTAGCGGAGGTTCGGGATACGCAGTATTTT.

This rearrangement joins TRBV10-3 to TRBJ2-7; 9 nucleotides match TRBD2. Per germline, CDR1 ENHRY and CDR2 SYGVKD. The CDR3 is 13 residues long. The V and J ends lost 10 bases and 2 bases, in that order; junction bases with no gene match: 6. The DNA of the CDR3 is TGTGCCAGTTTGGTAGCGGGGGCCTACGAGCAGTACTTC. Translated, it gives CASLVAGAYEQYF.